Listed here are 10 T cell receptor beta chains from one sample, sequenced in a study of shared clonotypes between healthy human individuals. Naive CD8 cells were CD45RO-negative, positively selected for CCR7, excluding terminally differentiated effector memory CD45RA+ cells. Measured with immunoSEQ multiplex PCR; TCRdb has only the in-frame clones, and not every one. The sample has about 2 million clones; just under 95% are singletons. What was sequenced was naive CD8+ T cells sorted from blood. These receptors were obtained from a man younger than 35 in good health.

The chain uses TRBV29-1 and TRBJ2-5; possibly TRBD1 for D (5 bases). The V gene's germline CDR1 is SQVTM and CDR2 ANQGSEA. V gave up 4 bases and J gave up 5 bases, with 8 bases separating them. This CDR3 has 11 residues. Written as DNA, the CDR3 is TGCAGCGTTGCCAGGGATGAGACCCAGTACTTC. Amino acids: CSVARDETQYF.

A word on this clone: Other DNA sequences within the sample encode an identical CDR3. This chain uses TRBV7-9 with TRBJ2-2; D remains unclear. Germline values: CDR1 SEHNR, CDR2 FQNEAQ (reference sequence). V was shortened by 0 bases and J by 6 bases, with 5 bases between the two germline ends. The CDR3 is made up of 13 amino acids. CDR3 bases: TGTGCCAGCAGCTTAGCGGGTTCCGGGGAGCTGTTTTTT. Residues: CASSLAGSGELFF. The complete variable domain, with remaining parts taken from reference TRBV7-9 and TRBJ2-2, reads DTGVSQNPRHKITKRGQNVTFRCDPISEHNRLYWYRQTLGQGPEFLTYFQNEAQLEKSRLLSDRFSAERPKGSFSTLEIQRTEQGDSAMYLCASSLAGSGELFFGEGSRLTVL.

This chain joins TRBV9 and TRBJ2-4, with TRBD2 identical over 14 bases. The CDR3 sequence is 14 residues long. Trimming at V came to 3 bases and at J to 8 bases, leaving 1 base not matched to a gene. Germline V gene lookup returns CDR1 SGDLS and CDR2 YYNGEE. The CDR3, as DNA: TGTGCCAGCAGCGGACTAGCGGGAGGGGACATTCAGTACTTC. The encoded protein is CASSGLAGGDIQYF.

The CDR3 sequence: CSVLRQGEYGYTF. In DNA form, the CDR3 reads TGCAGCGTCCTCAGACAGGGGGAGTATGGCTACACCTTC. J is TRBJ1-2 and V is TRBV29-1; 9 nucleotides agree with TRBD1. Trimming removed 6 bases from V and 5 bases from J; junction bases left unmatched: 7. There are 13 residues in the CDR3. Germline-derived CDR1 and CDR2 are SQVTM and ANQGSEA.

The chain is built from TRBV11-2 and TRBJ1-6; 8 bases line up with TRBD1. This CDR3 has 17 residues. The junction had 7 bases not matched to a gene; V was cut back by 0 bases and J by 6 bases. Germline lookup yields CDR1 SGHAT and CDR2 FQNNGV. The CDR3 loop is CASSLDFGQGINSPLHF. DNA for the CDR3: TGTGCCAGCAGCTTAGATTTCGGACAGGGTATTAATTCACCCCTCCACTTT.

The chain is built from TRBV5-1 and TRBJ1-1; 10 positions match TRBD1. Per germline, CDR1 SGHRS and CDR2 YFSETQ. The CDR3 is 14 amino acids. J lost 4 bases, V lost 6 bases, and 6 bases had no gene match. CDR3 sequence: CASTMDRGSTEAFF. DNA of the CDR3: TGCGCCAGCACAATGGACAGGGGGAGCACTGAAGCTTTCTTT.

This clone appeared once. The chain has TRBV6-1 and TRBJ1-5; TRBD1 matches 7 bases. CDR1 and CDR2 (germline): MNHNS, SASEGT. The CDR3 totals 15 residues. J lost 3 bases, V lost 8 bases, and 10 bases had no gene match. Written as DNA, the CDR3 is TGTGCCAGCTCTGCCGAGGGGACAGCCAATCAGCCCCAGCATTTT. Encoded protein: CASSAEGTANQPQHF.

To note about this clone: This sample also contains other DNA sequences that code for the same CDR3. The chain links TRBV4-3 to TRBJ1-4; TRBD1 might be the D (5 bases). The CDR3 is made up of 16 amino acids. The V end lost 1 base, the J end lost 1 base, and 10 bases lay between the germline ends. Germline CDR1 reads LGHNA; CDR2 reads YSLEER. CDR3 region: CASSQGGEGTNEKLFF. Written as DNA, the CDR3 is TGCGCCAGCAGCCAAGGGGGGGAGGGAACTAATGAAAAACTGTTTTTT.

V gene TRBV6-6 combines with J gene TRBJ2-1, with D perhaps matching TRBD1 (5 bases). Germline V gene sequence: CDR1 MNHNY, CDR2 SVGAGI (reference sequence). This CDR3 has 11 amino acids. V was clipped by 6 bases and J by 12 bases, with 12 bases between them. The CDR3 sequence is CASSAGSAQFF. The DNA of the CDR3 is TGTGCCAGCAGCGCAGGGTCGGCGCAGTTCTTC.

This clone was counted once. The chain has TRBV6-5 and TRBJ2-7, with TRBD2 identical over 8 bases. This CDR3 is built from 13 residues. Germline V gene lookup returns CDR1 MNHEY and CDR2 SVGAGI. V was pared by 0 bases and J by 9 bases, with 4 bases of the junction left unmatched. The CDR3: CASSYSSGGGQYF. The CDR3 nucleotides are TGTGCCAGCAGTTACTCGAGCGGGGGAGGGCAGTACTTC.